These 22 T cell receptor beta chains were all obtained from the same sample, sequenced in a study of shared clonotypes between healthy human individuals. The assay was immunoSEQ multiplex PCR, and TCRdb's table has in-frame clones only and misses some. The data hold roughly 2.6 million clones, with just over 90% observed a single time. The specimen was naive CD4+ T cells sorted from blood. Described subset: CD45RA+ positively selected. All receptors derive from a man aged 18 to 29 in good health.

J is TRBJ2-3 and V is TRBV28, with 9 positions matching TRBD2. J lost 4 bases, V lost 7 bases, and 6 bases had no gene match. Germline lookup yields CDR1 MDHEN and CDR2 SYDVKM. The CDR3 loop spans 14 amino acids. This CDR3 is CASTRSGGPDTQYF. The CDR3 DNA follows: TGTGCCAGCACCCGCAGCGGGGGGCCAGATACGCAGTATTTT.

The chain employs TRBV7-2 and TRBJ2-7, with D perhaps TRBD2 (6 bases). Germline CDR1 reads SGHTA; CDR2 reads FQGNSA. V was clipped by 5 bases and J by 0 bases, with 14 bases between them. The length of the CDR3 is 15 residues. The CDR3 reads CASSQRASDSYEQYF. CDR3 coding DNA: TGTGCCAGCAGCCAGCGGGCTAGCGACTCCTACGAGCAGTACTTC.

The CDR3 loop is CASSEAGGSTDTQYF. DNA of the CDR3: TGTGCCAGCTCTGAAGCGGGGGGGAGCACAGATACGCAGTATTTT. The chain employs TRBV18 and TRBJ2-3, with 10 bases that match TRBD2. The CDR3 is made up of 15 amino acids. The germline V gene has CDR1 KGHSH and CDR2 LQKENI. V gave up 6 bases and J gave up 0 bases; unmatched junction bases: 3. The full variable domain, in which reference TRBV18 and TRBJ2-3 provide the parts outside the CDR3, is NAGVMQNPRHLVRRRGQEARLRCSPMKGHSHVYWYRQLPEEGLKFMVYLQKENIIDESGMPKERFSAEFPKEGPSILRIQQVVRGDSAAYFCASSEAGGSTDTQYFGPGTRLTVL.

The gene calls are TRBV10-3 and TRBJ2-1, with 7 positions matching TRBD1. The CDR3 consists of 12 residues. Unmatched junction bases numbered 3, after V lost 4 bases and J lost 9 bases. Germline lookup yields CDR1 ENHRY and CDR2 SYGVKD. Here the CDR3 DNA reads TGTGCCATCAGTGTAGGGGGCAGTGAGCAGTTCTTC. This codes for CAISVGGSEQFF.

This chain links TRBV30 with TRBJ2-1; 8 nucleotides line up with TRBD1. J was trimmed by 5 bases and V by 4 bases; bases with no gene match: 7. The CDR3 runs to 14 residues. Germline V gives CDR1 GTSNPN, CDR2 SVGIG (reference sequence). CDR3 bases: TGTGCCTGGATGGGACAGGTCGTCGACAATGAGCAGTTCTTC. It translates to CAWMGQVVDNEQFF.

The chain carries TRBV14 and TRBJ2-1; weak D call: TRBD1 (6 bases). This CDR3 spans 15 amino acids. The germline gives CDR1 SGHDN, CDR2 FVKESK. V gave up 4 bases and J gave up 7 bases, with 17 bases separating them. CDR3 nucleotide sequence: TGTGCCAGCAGCCGAGGGGGTTTCGAACGGAATGAGCAGTTCTTC. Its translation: CASSRGGFERNEQFF.

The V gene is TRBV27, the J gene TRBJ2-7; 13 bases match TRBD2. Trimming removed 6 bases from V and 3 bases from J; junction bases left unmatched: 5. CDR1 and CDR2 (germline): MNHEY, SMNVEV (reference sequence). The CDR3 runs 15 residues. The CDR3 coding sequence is TGTGCCAGCAGCCAGGGACTAGCGGGAATCTACGAGCAGTACTTC. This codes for CASSQGLAGIYEQYF.

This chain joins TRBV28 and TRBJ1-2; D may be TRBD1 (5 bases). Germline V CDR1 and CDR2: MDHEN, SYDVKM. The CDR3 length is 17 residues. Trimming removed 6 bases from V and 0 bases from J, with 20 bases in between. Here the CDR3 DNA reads TGTGCCAGCAGGAGTCCGGGCCAAATGGGGGCTAACTATGGCTACACCTTC. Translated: CASRSPGQMGANYGYTF.

In nucleotides, the CDR3 is TGTGCCAGCGGAAGGGGCGCGGGCTACACCTTC. This encodes CASGRGAGYTF. This chain uses TRBV2 with TRBJ1-2, with D possibly being TRBD1 (5 bases). Germline V gives CDR1 SNHLY, CDR2 FYNNEI. Deletions cut 8 bases from V and 8 bases from J, with 12 bases between. This CDR3 is built from 11 residues.

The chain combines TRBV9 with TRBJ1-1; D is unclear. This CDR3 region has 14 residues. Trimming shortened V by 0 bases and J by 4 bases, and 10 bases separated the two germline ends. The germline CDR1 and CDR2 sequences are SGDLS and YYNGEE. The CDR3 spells CASSVEGKGTEAFF. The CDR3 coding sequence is TGTGCCAGCAGCGTAGAGGGCAAGGGCACTGAAGCTTTCTTT. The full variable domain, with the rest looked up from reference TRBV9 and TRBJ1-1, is DSGVTQTPKHLITATGQRVTLRCSPRSGDLSVYWYQQSLDQGLQFLIQYYNGEERAKGNILERFSAQQFPDLHSELNLSSLELGDSALYFCASSVEGKGTEAFFGQGTRLTVV.

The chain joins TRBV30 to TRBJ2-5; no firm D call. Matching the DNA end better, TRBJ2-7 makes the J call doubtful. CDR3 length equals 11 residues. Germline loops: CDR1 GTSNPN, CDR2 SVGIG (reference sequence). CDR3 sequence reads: CAWRNGYEQYF. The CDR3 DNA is TGTGCCTGGAGGAACGGCTACGAGCAGTACTTC.

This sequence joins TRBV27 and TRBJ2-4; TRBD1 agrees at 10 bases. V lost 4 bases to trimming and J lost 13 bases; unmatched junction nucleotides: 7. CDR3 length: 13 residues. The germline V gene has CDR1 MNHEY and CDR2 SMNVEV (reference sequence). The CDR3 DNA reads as TGTGCCAGCAGTTATGGACAGGGGGGCGAACAGTACTTC. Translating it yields CASSYGQGGEQYF.

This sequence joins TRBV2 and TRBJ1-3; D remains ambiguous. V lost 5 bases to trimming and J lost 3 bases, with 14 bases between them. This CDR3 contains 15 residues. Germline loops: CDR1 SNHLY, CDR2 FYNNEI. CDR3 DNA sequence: TGTGCCAGCAGTCTGGGAGGGAATCATGGAAACACCATATATTTT. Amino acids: CASSLGGNHGNTIYF.

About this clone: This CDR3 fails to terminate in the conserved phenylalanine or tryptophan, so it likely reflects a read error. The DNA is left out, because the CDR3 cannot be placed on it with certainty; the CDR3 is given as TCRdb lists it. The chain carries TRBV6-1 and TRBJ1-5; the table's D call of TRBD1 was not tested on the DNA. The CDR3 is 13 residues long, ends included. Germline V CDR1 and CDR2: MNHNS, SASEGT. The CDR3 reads CASSEARGGGGIL.

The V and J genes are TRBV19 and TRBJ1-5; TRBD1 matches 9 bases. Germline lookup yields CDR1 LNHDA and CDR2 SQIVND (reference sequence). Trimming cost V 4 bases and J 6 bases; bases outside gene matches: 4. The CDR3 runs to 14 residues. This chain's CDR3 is CASSTQDRGQPQHF. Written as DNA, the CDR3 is TGTGCCAGTAGTACCCAGGACAGGGGTCAGCCCCAGCATTTT.

CDR3 residues: CASSFPPGGTQNSPLHF. Written as DNA, the CDR3 is TGTGCCAGCAGCTTTCCACCCGGGGGGACACAAAATTCACCCCTCCACTTT. The chain is built from TRBV7-9 and TRBJ1-6, with a possible D match to TRBD1 (6 bases). Germline assignment: CDR1 SEHNR and CDR2 FQNEAQ (reference sequence). The V gene lost 3 bases and the J gene lost 7 bases, with 19 bases spanning the gap. The CDR3 is 17 amino acids. The full variable domain, its missing parts supplied by reference TRBV7-9 and TRBJ1-6, is DTGVSQNPRHKITKRGQNVTFRCDPISEHNRLYWYRQTLGQGPEFLTYFQNEAQLEKSRLLSDRFSAERPKGSFSTLEIQRTEQGDSAMYLCASSFPPGGTQNSPLHFGNGTRLTVT.

The CDR3 nucleotides are TGTGCCAGCAGTCCTACACGGGGCAATCAGCCCCAGCATTTT. It translates to CASSPTRGNQPQHF. The chain combines TRBV6-1 with TRBJ1-5, with D hard to call. This CDR3 contains 14 residues. Germline CDR1 MNHNS, CDR2 SASEGT. The germline V and J ends were trimmed by 5 bases and 2 bases, with 10 bases remaining between them.

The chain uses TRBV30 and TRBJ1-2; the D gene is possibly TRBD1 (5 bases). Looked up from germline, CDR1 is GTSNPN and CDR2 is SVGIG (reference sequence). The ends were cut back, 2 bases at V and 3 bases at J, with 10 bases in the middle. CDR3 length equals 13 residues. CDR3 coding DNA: TGTGCCTGGAGTCCACAGGAGGACTATGGCTACACCTTC. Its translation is CAWSPQEDYGYTF.

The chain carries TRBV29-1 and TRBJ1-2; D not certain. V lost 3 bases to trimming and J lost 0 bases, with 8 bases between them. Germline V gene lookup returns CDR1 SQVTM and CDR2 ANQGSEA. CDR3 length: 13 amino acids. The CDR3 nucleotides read TGCAGCGTTGAGCGTCCGACTAACTATGGCTACACCTTC. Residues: CSVERPTNYGYTF.

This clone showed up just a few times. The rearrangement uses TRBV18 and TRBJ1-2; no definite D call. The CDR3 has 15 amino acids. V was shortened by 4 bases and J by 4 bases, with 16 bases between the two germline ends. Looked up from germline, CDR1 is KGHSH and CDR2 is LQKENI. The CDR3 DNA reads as TGTGCCAGCTCACAGGACGCGGCGCCATCCTATGGCTACACCTTC. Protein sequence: CASSQDAAPSYGYTF.

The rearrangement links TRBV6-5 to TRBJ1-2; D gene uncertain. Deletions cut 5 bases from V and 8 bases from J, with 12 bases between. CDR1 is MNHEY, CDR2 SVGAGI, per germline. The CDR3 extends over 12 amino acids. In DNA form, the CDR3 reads TGTGCCAGCAGTGAACCTCGGGCAGGCTACACCTTC. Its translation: CASSEPRAGYTF.

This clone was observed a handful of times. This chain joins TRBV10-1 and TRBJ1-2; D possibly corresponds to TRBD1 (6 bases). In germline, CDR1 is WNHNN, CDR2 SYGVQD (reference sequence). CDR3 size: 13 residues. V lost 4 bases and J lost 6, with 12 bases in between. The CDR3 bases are TGCGCCAGCAGTGGGTATGCAGGGGATGGCTACACCTTC. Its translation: CASSGYAGDGYTF.